This T cell receptor beta chain stems from a study of T cells after posttransplantation cyclophosphamide listed by TCRdb under 2016. Some background on the complete study: Using TRB sequencing, the study followed how the T cell repertoire reconstituted after myeloablative bone marrow transplantation in which posttransplantation cyclophosphamide served as GVHD prophylaxis. Samples from some 40 PTCy-treated patients, along with samples from roughly 15 of their related bone marrow donors, underwent antigen receptor sequencing. Blood from all 30 or so PTCy patients with 1-year posttransplant specimens was subjected to TRB sequencing. In 3 patients, up to about 3 additional blood samples taken between 2 and 5.2 years after transplant also underwent TRB sequencing, as did pretransplant blood from 4 patients. Because TRA and TRB clonality were tightly correlated in several samples, subsequent TCR analyses were focused on TRB only. Public TRB sequences were queried against a database of over 3,500 sequences associated with responses to pathogens, tumor antigens, self-antigens and alloantigens. Broader findings and caveats from the paper: Across roughly 49 patients, TRB clonality was highly associated with recipient CMV seropositivity and CMV reactivation, and diversity in PTCy patients was similar to diversity in CNI/methotrexate controls. At 1-2 months, donor-recipient similarity was low but rose over the first year, and the later blood repertoires were often dominated by donor CD8+ memory clones. The TRB repertoires of T cells infiltrating skin or GI tract showed only limited overlap with the TRB repertoires of T cells in blood.

The CDR3 numbers 12 residues from cysteine through phenylalanine. This entry keeps only the CDR3 DNA: 36 bases, framed from base 1. At the junction V is shortened by 8 bases and J by 5 bases; bases outside the gene matches: 3. In the germline V gene, CDR1 corresponds to MNHEY and CDR2 to SVGAGI. About this clone: Its cognate antigen has yet to be identified. The input lacks base qualities; no much larger clone sits a single base away.

On the day of marrow donation, related bone marrow donors gave peripheral blood samples. Peripheral blood and bone marrow mononuclear cells were isolated by Ficoll-Hypaque density centrifugation and cryopreserved. Genomic DNA was the input for TRB sequencing, which was run either with the immunoSEQ assay at survey resolution or with the hsTCRB kit. The authors processed their data as follows. The immunoSEQ software was used for initial read processing, and the LymphoSeq R package was used for repertoire analyses. Clonality was calculated as 1 minus normalized Shannon entropy, and the Gini coefficient was also calculated for each TRB dataset. To infer phenotypes in unsorted samples, TRB sequences from sorted subsets of the recipient or donor were mapped onto unsorted samples from the same recipient. The table was pulled from immuneACCESS by TCRdb, which kept in-frame rearrangements only. Such tables lose some clones; where checked, under half of the loss comes from unresolved V genes, and the rest has no known cause. V and J calls and clone size follow that table, whereas D and trimming were derived from the DNA. Here the sample lists 45,000 to 55,000 clones, none seen once only. The ten biggest clones cover 2.2% of the sample.

The sequence links TRBV6-5 to TRBJ1-1, and TRBD1 matches 9 of the central bases. The origin of this receptor is a man in his forties in good health, CMV-negative, and a related stem cell transplant donor. The specimen sequenced was PBMCs. The CDR3 protein: CASLGTGTEAFF. The base sequence is TGTGCCAGCTTGGGGACAGGGACTGAAGCTTTCTTT.